The 17 T cell receptor beta chains presented below share a single source sample, sequenced in a study of shared clonotypes between healthy human individuals. Generated by immunoSEQ multiplex PCR, the TCRdb table keeps only in-frame clones and is missing some. This repertoire shows 1.5 million to 2.5 million clones, about 95% found once; its top ten account for 1.2%. CD45RO-negative, CCR7-positively selected cells formed the naive CD8 fraction, excluding terminally differentiated effector memory CD45RA+ cells. Sample: naive CD8+ T cells sorted from blood. The receptors here all came from a man between 18 and 35 years old in good health.

The V call is TRBV23-1, the J call TRBJ2-5; D gene ambiguous. TRBV23-1 is classed as an ORF, of uncertain function. The CDR3 length is 13 residues. The V and J ends lost 5 bases and 7 bases respectively, with 14 bases between them. The CDR3 nucleotides read TGCGCCAGCAGTACACGATATTGGGGGACCCAGTACTTC. Residues: CASSTRYWGTQYF.

The V gene is TRBV11-2, the J gene TRBJ2-2; D is undetermined. Germline V gene lookup returns CDR1 SGHAT and CDR2 FQNNGV. This CDR3 region has 16 residues. V was shortened by 0 bases and J by 1 base, with 9 bases between the two germline ends. This CDR3 is CASSLEGGVNTGELFF. CDR3 nucleotides: TGTGCCAGCAGCTTAGAGGGCGGTGTGAACACCGGGGAGCTGTTTTTT.

The chain couples TRBV5-1 to TRBJ2-7, with D hard to call. Germline CDR1 is SGHRS and CDR2 is YFSETQ. This CDR3 spans 13 amino acids. With 5 bases removed from V and 3 bases from J, the gap between germline ends came to 12 bases. CDR3 loop: CASSMGKGYEQYF. CDR3 coding DNA: TGCGCCAGCAGTATGGGAAAAGGCTACGAGCAGTACTTC.

This clone was seen only once. The V call is TRBV29-1, the J call TRBJ2-1; 9 nucleotides match TRBD2. CDR3 length equals 15 residues. The germline V gene encodes CDR1 SQVTM and CDR2 ANQGSEA. After removal of 0 bases from V and 4 bases from J, the junction contained 4 bases not matched to a gene. CDR3 coding DNA: TGCAGCGTTGAAGAGCCTAGCGGGAAATACAATGAGCAGTTCTTC. It encodes CSVEEPSGKYNEQFF.

The CDR3 DNA is TGTGCCAGCAGTGGAAGTAGCGGGGGCAACGAGCAGTACTTC. Translation: CASSGSSGGNEQYF. The chain links TRBV2 to TRBJ2-7, with 9 bases matching TRBD2. CDR1 and CDR2 (germline): SNHLY, FYNNEI. This CDR3 is built from 14 residues. Trimming removed 4 bases from V and 5 bases from J; junction bases left unmatched: 6.

The chain carries TRBV6-1 and TRBJ2-7; the D gene could be TRBD1 or TRBD2 (5 bases each). V lost 2 bases to trimming and J lost 3 bases, with 11 bases between them. Germline CDR1 reads MNHNS; CDR2 reads SASEGT. This CDR3 spans 14 amino acids. This CDR3 is CASSEWGKLYEQYF. The CDR3 DNA sequence: TGTGCCAGCAGTGAATGGGGGAAACTCTACGAGCAGTACTTC.

This clone appeared a single time. The J gene is TRBJ2-1, the V gene TRBV4-3, with unresolved D. The CDR3 sequence is 14 residues long. Germline CDR1 and CDR2: LGHNA and YSLEER. The V and J ends lost 4 bases and 9 bases respectively, with 16 bases between them. The CDR3 protein is CASSLIFQDGEQFF. Written as DNA, the CDR3 is TGCGCCAGCAGCCTTATCTTCCAGGACGGTGAGCAGTTCTTC.

V is TRBV27 and J is TRBJ2-3, with a weak D call TRBD1 (6 bases). There are 16 residues in the CDR3. Trimming cost V 6 bases and J 3 bases, with 19 bases left between them. The V gene's germline CDR1 is MNHEY and CDR2 SMNVEV (reference sequence). Here the CDR3 reads CASSSLGQIGTDTQYF. The CDR3 nucleotides read TGTGCCAGCAGCTCCCTCGGACAGATCGGGACAGATACGCAGTATTTT.

The V gene is TRBV11-2, the J gene TRBJ2-7; the D call may be TRBD1 or TRBD2 (5 bases each). Trimming left V 2 bases short and J 3 bases short, with 17 bases between. Germline V lookup: CDR1 SGHAT, CDR2 FQNNGV. The CDR3 extends over 16 amino acids. The CDR3 sequence is CASSLPWGTVSYEQYF. In nucleotides, the CDR3 is TGTGCCAGCAGCTTACCCTGGGGGACGGTGAGCTACGAGCAGTACTTC.

The chain is built from TRBV27 and TRBJ2-4; D unclear. The germline V gene encodes CDR1 MNHEY and CDR2 SMNVEV (reference sequence). The V gene lost 5 bases and the J gene lost 0 bases, with 11 bases spanning the gap. The CDR3 contains 15 residues. CDR3 sequence: CASSPIGVAKNIQYF. As DNA, the CDR3 is TGTGCCAGCAGTCCCATTGGGGTAGCCAAAAACATTCAGTACTTC.

V gene TRBV7-9 combines with J gene TRBJ2-7, with TRBD1 identical over 7 bases. The CDR3 spans 14 residues. Per the germline V gene, CDR1 is SEHNR and CDR2 is FQNEAQ (reference sequence). V was clipped by 3 bases and J by 3 bases; unmatched bases: 5. The CDR3 sequence: CASSLQGEHYEQYF. The CDR3 bases are TGTGCCAGCAGCTTGCAGGGGGAACACTACGAGCAGTACTTC.

This chain links TRBV19 with TRBJ2-2; D gene unclear. The V end lost 6 bases, the J end lost 6 bases, and 5 bases lay between the germline ends. This CDR3 has 11 residues. Germline CDR1 LNHDA, CDR2 SQIVND (reference sequence). CDR3 DNA sequence: TGTGCCAGTAGGTTCGCCGGGGAGCTGTTTTTT. This sequence encodes CASRFAGELFF.

The chain couples TRBV4-1 to TRBJ2-2; TRBD1 matches 7 bases. This CDR3 has 16 residues. V shed 6 bases and J 3 bases; nucleotides not matched to a gene: 10. CDR1 MGHRA and CDR2 YSYEKL come from the germline V gene. CDR3 in amino acids: CASSPPTGLHTGELFF. CDR3 nucleotide sequence: TGCGCCAGCAGTCCACCGACAGGGCTGCACACCGGGGAGCTGTTTTTT.

About this clone: In the same sample, other DNA sequences code for this CDR3. CDR3 coding DNA: TGTGCCTGGAGTCCAGGGACGGCCAGCACAGATACGCAGTATTTT. Its translation: CAWSPGTASTDTQYF. The chain recombines TRBV30 with TRBJ2-3; D is tentatively TRBD1 or TRBD2 (5 bases each). From germline, CDR1 is GTSNPN and CDR2 SVGIG (reference sequence). Trimming took off 2 bases at V and 0 bases at J, with 12 bases between the two ends. The CDR3 sequence is 15 residues long.

The chain carries TRBV12-2 and TRBJ2-1. TRBV12-2 is flagged as a pseudogene. The CDR3 consists of 16 residues. CDR3 protein: CASRLFLRDLDNEQFF. CDR3 DNA: TGTGCAAGTCGCTTATTTCTCCGGGACCTCGACAATGAGCAGTTCTTC.

Concerning this clone: Other nucleotide sequences in the sample specify the same CDR3. The chain couples TRBV6-1 to TRBJ2-1, with 7 bases that match TRBD1. V shed 2 bases and J 4 bases; nucleotides not matched to a gene: 2. Per the germline V gene, CDR1 is MNHNS and CDR2 is SASEGT. This CDR3 spans 14 amino acids. Written as DNA, the CDR3 is TGTGCCAGCAGTGAAAGGGGGCCTTACAATGAGCAGTTCTTC. As protein: CASSERGPYNEQFF.

The chain is built from TRBV19 and TRBJ2-7; TRBD2 matches 7 bases. This CDR3 has 14 residues. CDR1 LNHDA and CDR2 SQIVND come from the germline V gene (reference sequence). J gave up 5 bases and V 3 bases, and 7 bases lay outside the gene matches. CDR3 nucleotide sequence: TGTGCCAGTAGTATTGCGGGAGATCTGGACGAGCAGTACTTC. Amino acid sequence: CASSIAGDLDEQYF.